Presented here are 7 T cell receptor beta chains from one specimen sequenced in a study of cytomegalovirus exposure and HLA in healthy donors. Sequenced by immunoSEQ multiplex PCR; TCRdb stores in-frame clones only, minus some. Altogether hundreds of thousands of clones are present, approximately 87% being singletons, with the ten largest covering less than 7%. Sequenced material: PBMCs. The receptors here all came from a woman aged 18-35 years in good health and CMV-seronegative.

V and J are TRBV7-9 and TRBJ1-2; D is unresolved. The CDR3 covers 12 residues. Germline V gene sequence: CDR1 SEHNR, CDR2 FQNEAQ (reference sequence). Trimming cost V 1 base and J 8 bases, with 8 bases left between them. The CDR3 DNA sequence: TGTGCCAGCAGCTTAGAGAGCACCGGCTACACCTTC. Translated: CASSLESTGYTF.

The chain combines TRBV30 with TRBJ1-2, with TRBD1 matching over 7 bases. Germline loops: CDR1 GTSNPN, CDR2 SVGIG (reference sequence). V was pared by 1 base and J by 7 bases, with 12 bases of the junction left unmatched. The CDR3 loop spans 15 amino acids. The CDR3 nucleotides are TGTGCCTGGAGTGCCCCCCCGACAGGGTACCCTGGCTACACCTTC. Amino acid sequence: CAWSAPPTGYPGYTF.

The chain couples TRBV6-4 to TRBJ1-4, with D perhaps matching TRBD1 (5 bases). Between the trimmed V and J ends, which lost 7 bases and 8 bases, there was a span of 14 bases. The germline V gene has CDR1 MRHNA and CDR2 SNTAGT. This CDR3 comprises 13 residues. The CDR3 bases are TGTGCCAGCATTATGACAGCCGGGGAAAAACTGTTTTTT. Protein sequence: CASIMTAGEKLFF.

J is TRBJ2-7 and V is TRBV2; the match to TRBD1 covers 7 bases. V shed 2 bases and J 1 base; nucleotides not matched to a gene: 2. Germline V gene sequence: CDR1 SNHLY, CDR2 FYNNEI. CDR3 length: 14 amino acids. CDR3 DNA sequence: TGTGCCAGCAGTGAATGGGACAGATCCTACGAGCAGTACTTC. Its protein product is CASSEWDRSYEQYF.

The sample holds a few counts of this clone. The chain recombines TRBV27 with TRBJ1-2, with D maybe TRBD1 (5 bases). This CDR3 spans 16 amino acids. V lost 4 bases to trimming and J lost 8 bases, with 23 bases between them. Per germline, CDR1 MNHEY and CDR2 SMNVEV (reference sequence). DNA for the CDR3: TGTGCCAGCAGTTCCGCTTCGGGCAGGGCTATTGGGGGCTACACCTTC. It specifies CASSSASGRAIGGYTF.

The chain has TRBV18 and TRBJ2-1; D call uncertain. The CDR3 sequence is 13 residues long. The V gene lost 2 bases and the J gene lost 13 bases, with 15 bases spanning the gap. Looked up from germline, CDR1 is KGHSH and CDR2 is LQKENI. CDR3 DNA sequence: TGTGCCAGCTCACCATCAGTCGCCGGTGAACAGTTCTTC. Its translation: CASSPSVAGEQFF.

The genes are TRBV6-1 and TRBJ1-1; D remains ambiguous. Between the trimmed V and J ends, which lost 3 bases and 0 bases, there was a span of 8 bases. From germline, CDR1 is MNHNS and CDR2 SASEGT. The CDR3 loop spans 14 amino acids. The CDR3 bases are TGTGCCAGCAGTGAGCAGCCTATGAACACTGAAGCTTTCTTT. Translated: CASSEQPMNTEAFF.